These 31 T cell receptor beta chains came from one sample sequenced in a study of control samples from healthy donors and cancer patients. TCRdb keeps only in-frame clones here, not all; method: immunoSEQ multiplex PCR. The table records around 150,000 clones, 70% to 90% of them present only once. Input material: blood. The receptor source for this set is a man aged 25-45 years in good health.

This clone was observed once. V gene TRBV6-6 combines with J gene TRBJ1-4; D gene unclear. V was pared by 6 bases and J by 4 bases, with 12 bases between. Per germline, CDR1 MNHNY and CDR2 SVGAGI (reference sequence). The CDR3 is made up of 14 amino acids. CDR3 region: CASRAPSFNEKLFF. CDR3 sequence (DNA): TGTGCCAGCAGAGCCCCCTCGTTTAATGAAAAACTGTTTTTT.

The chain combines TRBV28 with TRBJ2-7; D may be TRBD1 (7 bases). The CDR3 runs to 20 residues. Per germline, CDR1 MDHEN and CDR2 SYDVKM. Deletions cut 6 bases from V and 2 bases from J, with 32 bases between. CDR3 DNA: TGTGCCAGCAGCTCATCCTCTTTGGGGGGACAGACGCGGCGGACCTACGAGCAGTACTTC. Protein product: CASSSSSLGGQTRRTYEQYF. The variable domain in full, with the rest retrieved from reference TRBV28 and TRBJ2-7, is DVKVTQSSRYLVKRTGEKVFLECVQDMDHENMFWYRQDPGLGLRLIYFSYDVKMKEKGDIPEGYSVSREKKERFSLILESASTNQTSMYLCASSSSSLGGQTRRTYEQYFGPGTRLTVT.

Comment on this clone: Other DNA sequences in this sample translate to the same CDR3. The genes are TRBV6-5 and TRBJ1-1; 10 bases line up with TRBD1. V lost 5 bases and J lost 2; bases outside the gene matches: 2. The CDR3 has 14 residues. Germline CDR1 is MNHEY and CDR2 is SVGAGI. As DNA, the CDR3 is TGTGCCAGCAGTAGGGACAGGGGAAACACTGAAGCTTTCTTT. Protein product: CASSRDRGNTEAFF.

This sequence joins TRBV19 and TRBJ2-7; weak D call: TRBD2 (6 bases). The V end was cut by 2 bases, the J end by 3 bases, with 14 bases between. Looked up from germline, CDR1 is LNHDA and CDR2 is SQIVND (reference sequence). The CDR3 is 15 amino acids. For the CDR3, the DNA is TGTGCCAGTAGTATATCCGCGGACGGGGGCTACGAGCAGTACTTC. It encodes CASSISADGGYEQYF.

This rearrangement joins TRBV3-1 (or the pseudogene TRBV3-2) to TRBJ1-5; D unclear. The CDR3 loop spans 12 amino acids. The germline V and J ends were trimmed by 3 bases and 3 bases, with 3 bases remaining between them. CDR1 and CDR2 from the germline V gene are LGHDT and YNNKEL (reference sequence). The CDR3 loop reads CASSHFNQPQHF. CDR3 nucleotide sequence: TGTGCCAGCAGCCATTTCAATCAGCCCCAGCATTTT.

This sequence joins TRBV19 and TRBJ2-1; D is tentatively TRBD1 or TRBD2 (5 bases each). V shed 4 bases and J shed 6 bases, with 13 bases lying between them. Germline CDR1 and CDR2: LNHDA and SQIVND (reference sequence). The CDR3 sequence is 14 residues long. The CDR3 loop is CASSRVGVFNEQFF. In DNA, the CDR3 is TGTGCCAGTAGTAGGGTGGGGGTTTTCAATGAGCAGTTCTTC.

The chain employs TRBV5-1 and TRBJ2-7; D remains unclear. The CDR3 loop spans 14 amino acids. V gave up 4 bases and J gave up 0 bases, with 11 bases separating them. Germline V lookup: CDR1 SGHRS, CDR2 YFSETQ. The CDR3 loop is CASSDRSSSYEQYF. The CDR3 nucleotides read TGCGCCAGCAGCGACCGATCTAGCTCCTACGAGCAGTACTTC.

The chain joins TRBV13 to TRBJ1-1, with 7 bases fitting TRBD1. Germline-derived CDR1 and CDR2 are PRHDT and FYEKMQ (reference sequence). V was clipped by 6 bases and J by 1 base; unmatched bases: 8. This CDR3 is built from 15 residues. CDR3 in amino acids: CASSYDREGNTEAFF. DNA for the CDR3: TGTGCCAGCAGTTATGACAGGGAGGGGAACACTGAAGCTTTCTTT.

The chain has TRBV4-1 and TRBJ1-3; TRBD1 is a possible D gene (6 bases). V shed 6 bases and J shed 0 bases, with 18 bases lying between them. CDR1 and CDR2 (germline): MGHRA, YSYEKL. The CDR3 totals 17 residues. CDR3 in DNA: TGCGCCAGCAGGGACCCCACAGGGAGGGACTCTGGAAACACCATATATTTT. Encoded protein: CASRDPTGRDSGNTIYF.

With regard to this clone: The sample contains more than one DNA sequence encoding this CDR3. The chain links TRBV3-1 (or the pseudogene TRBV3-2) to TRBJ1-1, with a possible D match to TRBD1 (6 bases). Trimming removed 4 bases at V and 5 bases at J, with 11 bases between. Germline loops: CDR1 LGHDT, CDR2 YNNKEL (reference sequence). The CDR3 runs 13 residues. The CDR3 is CASSPRGGTEAFF. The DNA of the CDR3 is TGTGCCAGCAGCCCCAGGGGAGGAACTGAAGCTTTCTTT.

The CDR3 is CASRSTEQYF. In nucleotides, the CDR3 is TGTGCCAGCAGGTCGACCGAGCAGTACTTC. The chain combines TRBV6-5 with TRBJ2-7; D gene ambiguous. Germline CDR1 MNHEY, CDR2 SVGAGI. V was cut by 6 bases and J by 6 bases, with 6 bases left in between. This CDR3 is 10 amino acids long.

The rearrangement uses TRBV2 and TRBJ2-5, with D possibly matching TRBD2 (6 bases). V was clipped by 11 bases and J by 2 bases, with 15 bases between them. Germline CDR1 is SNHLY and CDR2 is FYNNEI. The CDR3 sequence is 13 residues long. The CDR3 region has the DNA TGTGCCGTCACAGGCGGAGGGCAAGAGACCCAGTACTTC. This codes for CAVTGGGQETQYF.

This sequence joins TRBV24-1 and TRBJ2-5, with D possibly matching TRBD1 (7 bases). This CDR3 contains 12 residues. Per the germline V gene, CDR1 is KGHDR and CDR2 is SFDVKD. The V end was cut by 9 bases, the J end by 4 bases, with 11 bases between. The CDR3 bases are TGTGCCACCGGACAGGAGGGAGAGACCCAGTACTTC. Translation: CATGQEGETQYF.

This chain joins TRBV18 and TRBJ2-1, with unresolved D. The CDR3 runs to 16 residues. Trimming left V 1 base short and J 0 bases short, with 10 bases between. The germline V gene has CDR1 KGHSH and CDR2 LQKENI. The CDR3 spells CASSPLKQSSYNEQFF. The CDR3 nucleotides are TGTGCCAGCTCACCACTTAAACAGAGCTCCTACAATGAGCAGTTCTTC. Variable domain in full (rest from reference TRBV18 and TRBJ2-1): NAGVMQNPRHLVRRRGQEARLRCSPMKGHSHVYWYRQLPEEGLKFMVYLQKENIIDESGMPKERFSAEFPKEGPSILRIQQVVRGDSAAYFCASSPLKQSSYNEQFFGPGTRLTVL.

Written as DNA, the CDR3 is TGTGCCAGCAGCTTAACTATTGGCCTCGGGACTCTTACGGTAGAGACCCAGTACTTC. This codes for CASSLTIGLGTLTVETQYF. The chain uses TRBV7-9 and TRBJ2-5, with D tentatively TRBD2 (6 bases). Trimming removed 2 bases at V and 4 bases at J, with 26 bases between. The CDR3 spans 19 residues. The germline V gene has CDR1 SEHNR and CDR2 FQNEAQ (reference sequence).

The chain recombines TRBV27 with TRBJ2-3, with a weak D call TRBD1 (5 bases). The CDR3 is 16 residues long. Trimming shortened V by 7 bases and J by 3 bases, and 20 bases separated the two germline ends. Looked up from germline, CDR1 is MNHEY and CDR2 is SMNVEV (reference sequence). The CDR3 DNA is TGTGCCAGCACCACCCGCGAGCCAGGGCGAACAGATACGCAGTATTTT. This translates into CASTTREPGRTDTQYF.

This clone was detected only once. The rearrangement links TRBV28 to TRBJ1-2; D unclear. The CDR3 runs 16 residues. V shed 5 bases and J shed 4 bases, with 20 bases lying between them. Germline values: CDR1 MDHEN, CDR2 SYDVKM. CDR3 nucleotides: TGTGCCAGCAGTCTGGGGTCAGGCCGGGTTATCTATGGCTACACCTTC. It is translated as CASSLGSGRVIYGYTF.

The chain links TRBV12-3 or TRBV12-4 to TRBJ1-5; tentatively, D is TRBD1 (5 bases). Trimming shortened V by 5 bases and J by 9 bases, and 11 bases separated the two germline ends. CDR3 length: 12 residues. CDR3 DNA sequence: TGTGCCAGCAGTGTAGGGGCCGCGCCCCAGCATTTT. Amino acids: CASSVGAAPQHF.

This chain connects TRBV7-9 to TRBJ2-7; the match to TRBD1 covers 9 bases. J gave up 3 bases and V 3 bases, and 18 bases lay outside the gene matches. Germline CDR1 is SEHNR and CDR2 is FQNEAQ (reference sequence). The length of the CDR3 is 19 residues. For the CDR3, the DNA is TGTGCCAGCAGCTTCTCGTACCTTGGCCGGGGGACAGGGATCTACGAGCAGTACTTC. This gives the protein CASSFSYLGRGTGIYEQYF.

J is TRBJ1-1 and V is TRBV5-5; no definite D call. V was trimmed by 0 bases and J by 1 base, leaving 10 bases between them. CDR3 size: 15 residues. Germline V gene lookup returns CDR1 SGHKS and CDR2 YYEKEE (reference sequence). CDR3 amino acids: CASSLGRLGNTEAFF. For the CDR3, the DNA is TGTGCCAGCAGCTTGGGTCGGTTAGGGAACACTGAAGCTTTCTTT.

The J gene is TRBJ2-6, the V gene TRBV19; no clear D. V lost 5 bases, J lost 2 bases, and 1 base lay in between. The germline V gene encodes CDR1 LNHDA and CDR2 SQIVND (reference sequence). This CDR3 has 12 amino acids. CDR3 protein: CASSAGANVLTF. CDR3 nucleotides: TGTGCCAGTAGTGCTGGGGCCAACGTCCTGACTTTC.

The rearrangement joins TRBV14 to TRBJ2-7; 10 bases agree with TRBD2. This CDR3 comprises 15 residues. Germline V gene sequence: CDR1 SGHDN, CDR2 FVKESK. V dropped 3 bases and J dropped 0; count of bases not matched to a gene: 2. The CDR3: CASSHGLAVSYEQYF. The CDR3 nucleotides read TGTGCCAGCAGCCACGGACTAGCGGTCTCCTACGAGCAGTACTTC.

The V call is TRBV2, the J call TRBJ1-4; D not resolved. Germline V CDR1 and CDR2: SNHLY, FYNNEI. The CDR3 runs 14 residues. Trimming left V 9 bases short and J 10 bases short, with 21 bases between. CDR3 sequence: CASLATAVMGKLFF. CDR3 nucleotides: TGTGCCAGTCTAGCGACGGCCGTTATGGGAAAACTGTTTTTT. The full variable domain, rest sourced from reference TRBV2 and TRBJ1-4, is EPEVTQTPSHQVTQMGQEVILRCVPISNHLYFYWYRQILGQKVEFLVSFYNNEISEKSEIFDDQFSVERPDGSNFTLKIRSTKLEDSAMYFCASLATAVMGKLFFGSGTQLSVL.

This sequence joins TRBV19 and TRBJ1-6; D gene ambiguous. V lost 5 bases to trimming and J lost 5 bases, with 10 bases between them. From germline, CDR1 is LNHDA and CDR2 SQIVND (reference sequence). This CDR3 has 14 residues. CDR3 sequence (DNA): TGTGCCAGTAGTGAGGGAGTCGATAATTCACCCCTCCACTTT. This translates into CASSEGVDNSPLHF.

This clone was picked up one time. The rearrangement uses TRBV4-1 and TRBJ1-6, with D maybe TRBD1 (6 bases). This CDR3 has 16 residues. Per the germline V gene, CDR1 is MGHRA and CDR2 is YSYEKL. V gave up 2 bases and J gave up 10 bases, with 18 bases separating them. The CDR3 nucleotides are TGCGCCAGCAGCCAACTCACGGGGGGCCCTGGCTCACCCCTCCACTTT. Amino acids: CASSQLTGGPGSPLHF.

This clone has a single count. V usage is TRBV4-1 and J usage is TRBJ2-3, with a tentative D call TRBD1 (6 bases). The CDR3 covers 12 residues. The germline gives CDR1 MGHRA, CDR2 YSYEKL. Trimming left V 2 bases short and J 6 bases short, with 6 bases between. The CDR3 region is CASSQQGDTQYF. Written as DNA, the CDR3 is TGCGCCAGCAGCCAACAGGGGGATACGCAGTATTTT.

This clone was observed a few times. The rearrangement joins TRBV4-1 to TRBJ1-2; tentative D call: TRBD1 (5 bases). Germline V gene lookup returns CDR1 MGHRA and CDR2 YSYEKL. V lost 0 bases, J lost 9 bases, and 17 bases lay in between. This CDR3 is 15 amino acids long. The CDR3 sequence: CASSQDYGRDSSYTF. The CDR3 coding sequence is TGCGCCAGCAGCCAAGATTATGGCAGGGACTCGAGCTACACCTTC.

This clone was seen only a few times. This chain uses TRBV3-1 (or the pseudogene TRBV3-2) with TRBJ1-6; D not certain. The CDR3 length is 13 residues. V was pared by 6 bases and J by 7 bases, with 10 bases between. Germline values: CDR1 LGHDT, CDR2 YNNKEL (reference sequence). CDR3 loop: CASSSGRNSPLHF. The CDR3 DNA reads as TGTGCCAGCAGTAGCGGTAGGAATTCACCCCTCCACTTT.

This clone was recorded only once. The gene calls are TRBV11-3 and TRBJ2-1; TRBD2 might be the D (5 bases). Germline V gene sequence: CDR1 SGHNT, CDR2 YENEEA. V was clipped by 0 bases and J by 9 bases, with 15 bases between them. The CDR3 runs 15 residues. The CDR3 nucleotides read TGTGCCAGCAGCTTAGATCATACGGGAATGGGTGAGCAGTTCTTC. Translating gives CASSLDHTGMGEQFF.

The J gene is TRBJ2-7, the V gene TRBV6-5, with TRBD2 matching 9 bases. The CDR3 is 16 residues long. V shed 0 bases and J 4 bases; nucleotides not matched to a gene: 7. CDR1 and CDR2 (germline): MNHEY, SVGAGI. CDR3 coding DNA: TGTGCCAGCAGTTACTCAGAAGCGGGGGGCGTATACGAGCAGTACTTC. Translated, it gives CASSYSEAGGVYEQYF.

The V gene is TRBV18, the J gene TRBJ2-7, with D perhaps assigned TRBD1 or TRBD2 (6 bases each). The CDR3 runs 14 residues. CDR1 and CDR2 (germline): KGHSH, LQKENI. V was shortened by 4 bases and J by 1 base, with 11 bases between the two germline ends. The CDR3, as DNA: TGTGCCAGCTCACGGGGGGCCCAGTCCTACGAGCAGTACTTC. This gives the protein CASSRGAQSYEQYF.